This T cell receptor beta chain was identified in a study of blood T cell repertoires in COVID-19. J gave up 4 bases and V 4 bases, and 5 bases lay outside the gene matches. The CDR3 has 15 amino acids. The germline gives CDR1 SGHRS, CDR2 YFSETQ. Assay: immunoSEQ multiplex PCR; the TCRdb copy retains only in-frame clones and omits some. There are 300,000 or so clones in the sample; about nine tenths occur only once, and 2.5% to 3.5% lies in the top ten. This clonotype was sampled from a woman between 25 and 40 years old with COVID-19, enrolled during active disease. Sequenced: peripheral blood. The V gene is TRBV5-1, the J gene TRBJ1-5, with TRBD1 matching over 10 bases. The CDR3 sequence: CASSPGTGANQPQHF. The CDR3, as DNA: TGCGCCAGCAGCCCCGGGACAGGGGCGAATCAGCCCCAGCATTTT.